Listed here is a single T cell receptor beta chain. Its target is unknown. This specimen comes from a study of shared clonotypes between healthy human individuals. The germline gives CDR1 MNHEY, CDR2 SMNVEV (reference sequence). The CDR3 runs to 14 residues. Trimming removed 3 bases from V and 4 bases from J, with 13 bases in between. The run depth of the assay was deep. Produced via immunoSEQ multiplex PCR; TCRdb's table is partial and in-frame only. The data hold more than 2 million clones, with around 95% observed a single time. Naive CD8 cells were CD45RO-negative, positively selected for CCR7, excluding terminally differentiated effector memory CD45RA+ cells. Broader study findings: Roughly 5% of naive CD4 clonotypes were shared across a few donors. Shared clonotypes across all four donors exceeded non-shared ones in generation probability. In general, naive subsets displayed greater estimated richness than memory subsets did.

The TCR comes from a man younger than 35 in good health. Some clones in this sample may be carry-over from other donors' samples. This rearrangement joins TRBV27 to TRBJ2-7; possible D gene TRBD2, 5 bases. The sequenced sample consisted of naive CD8+ T cells from PBMCs. The CDR3 DNA reads TGTGCCAGCAGTTTCGGGTCCAGAGGGTACGAGCAGTACTTC. This sequence encodes CASSFGSRGYEQYF.